This T cell receptor (beta chain) came from a study of T cell repertoires in cytomegalovirus infection. Study-level background: The public TCR beta signatures pointed to both CMV infection and matching HLA type. Study results and caveats: Carriage of CMV together with the relevant HLA was identifiable through cumulative public TCR beta family frequency.

As to this clonotype: Antigen: not known.

Germline V lookup: CDR1 ENHRY, CDR2 SYGVKD. The CDR3 consists of 13 residues. V dropped 6 bases and J dropped 0 bases, with 7 bases sitting between them. One entry per CDR3 protein results from TCRdb running MiXCR on the reads. The sample includes roughly 350,000 distinct CDR3 sequences, about a third of them seen just once. Source: cultured PBMCs, taken from culture after CMV antigen stimulation. This TCR came from a human donor in good health (CMV status not recorded). Some clones in this sample may be carry-over from other donors' samples. The rearrangement joins TRBV10-3 to TRBJ2-3; either TRBD1 or TRBD2 may fit D (5 bases each). The CDR3 DNA sequence: TGTGCCATCAGGGGACCCAGCACAGATACGCAGTATTTT. Translation: CAIRGPSTDTQYF.